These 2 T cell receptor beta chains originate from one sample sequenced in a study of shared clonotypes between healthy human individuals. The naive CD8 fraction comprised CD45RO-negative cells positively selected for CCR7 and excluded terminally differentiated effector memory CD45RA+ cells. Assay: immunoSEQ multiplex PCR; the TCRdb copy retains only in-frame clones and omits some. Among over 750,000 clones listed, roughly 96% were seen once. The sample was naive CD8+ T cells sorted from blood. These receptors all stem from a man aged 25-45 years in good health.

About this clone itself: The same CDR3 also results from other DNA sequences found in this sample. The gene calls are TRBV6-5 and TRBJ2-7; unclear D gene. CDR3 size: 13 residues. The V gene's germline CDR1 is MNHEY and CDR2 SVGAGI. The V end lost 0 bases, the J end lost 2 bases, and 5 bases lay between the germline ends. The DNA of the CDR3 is TGTGCCAGCAGTTACTCGGGTGCCTACGAGCAGTACTTC. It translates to CASSYSGAYEQYF.

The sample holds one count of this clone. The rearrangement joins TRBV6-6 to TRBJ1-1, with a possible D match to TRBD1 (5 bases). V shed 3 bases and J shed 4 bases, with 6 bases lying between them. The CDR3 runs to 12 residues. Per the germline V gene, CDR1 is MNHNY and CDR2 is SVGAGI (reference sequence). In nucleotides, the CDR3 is TGTGCCAGCAGTTATGGGACCACTGAAGCTTTCTTT. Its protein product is CASSYGTTEAFF.